This TCR beta chain was sequenced in a study of siplizumab effects on memory and regulatory T cells. Study-level findings and limits: The mean Treg-derived percentage of mappable alloreactive CD4+ clones was 55% to 80% with siplizumab compared with 25% to 30% in controls. Of the alloreactive clones, only a minor fraction mapped to unstimulated subsets. In unstimulated cells, naive T cells appeared more diverse than memory T cells and seemed major alloresponse contributors.

Germline loops: CDR1 SGHAT, CDR2 FQDESV (reference sequence). This CDR3 contains 14 residues. Unmatched junction bases numbered 9, after V lost 5 bases and J lost 7 bases. Comments on this clone: What it binds is unknown.

Clones were sequenced by immunoSEQ multiplex PCR, and TCRdb holds only the in-frame ones, with some missing. The sample holds more than 85,000 clones; about 95% are singletons and the top ten take roughly 0.6%. Source material: Tregs sorted from blood. This chain connects TRBV11-1 to TRBJ1-2, with 8 bases aligning to TRBD1. The source is a human donor in good health. The CDR3 region has the DNA TGTGCCAGCAGCCAGGGGGCGATACCCAGTGGCTACACCTTC. Protein product: CASSQGAIPSGYTF.